Below, 28 T cell receptor beta chains from the same sample are listed, as sequenced in a study of blood T cell repertoires in COVID-19. The method was immunoSEQ multiplex PCR; TCRdb's version includes in-frame clones alone and lacks a portion of them. This table has 350,000 or so clones, roughly nine tenths appearing once. Input material: PBMCs or T cells enriched from blood (not recorded which). Source of these receptors: a woman aged 25 to 39 who had recovered from COVID-19.

The genes are TRBV19 and TRBJ1-1; D is perhaps TRBD1 (6 bases). This CDR3 has 15 amino acids. CDR1 and CDR2 (germline): LNHDA, SQIVND (reference sequence). The V gene lost 10 bases and the J gene lost 0 bases, with 18 bases spanning the gap. The CDR3 loop reads CATFQPGAMNTEAFF. In nucleotides, the CDR3 is TGTGCCACCTTCCAGCCAGGGGCAATGAACACTGAAGCTTTCTTT.

J is TRBJ1-2 and V is TRBV15; D gene uncertain. The CDR3 has 16 amino acids. V dropped 0 bases and J dropped 2 bases, with 13 bases sitting between them. CDR1 is LNHNV and CDR2 is YYDKDF in the germline V gene (reference sequence). As DNA, the CDR3 is TGTGCCACCAGCAGAGATACGCCTTCGAGAAACTATGGCTACACCTTC. Protein: CATSRDTPSRNYGYTF.

The gene calls are TRBV7-9 and TRBJ2-7; D possibly corresponds to TRBD1 (6 bases). Germline values: CDR1 SEHNR, CDR2 FQNEAQ (reference sequence). The CDR3 loop spans 13 amino acids. V lost 6 bases and J 3 bases, leaving 12 bases between the germline ends. The CDR3 here is CASSHRDFYEQYF. Here the CDR3 DNA reads TGTGCCAGCAGTCACAGGGATTTCTACGAGCAGTACTTC.

The V and J genes are TRBV15 and TRBJ1-4; the match to TRBD1 covers 11 bases. Germline lookup yields CDR1 LNHNV and CDR2 YYDKDF (reference sequence). The CDR3 extends over 16 amino acids. The V and J ends lost 1 base and 7 bases, in that order; junction bases with no gene match: 5. The CDR3 coding sequence is TGTGCCACCAGCAGAGCCCCCGGGACAGGGGGTGAAAAACTGTTTTTT. The encoded protein is CATSRAPGTGGEKLFF. Combining the CDR3 with reference TRBV15 and TRBJ1-4 gives the whole variable domain DAMVIQNPRYQVTQFGKPVTLSCSQTLNHNVMYWYQQKSSQAPKLLFHYYDKDFNNEADTPDNFQSRRPNTSFCFLDIRSPGLGDTAMYLCATSRAPGTGGEKLFFGSGTQLSVL.

The chain joins TRBV18 to TRBJ2-7; unclear D gene. The germline V gene has CDR1 KGHSH and CDR2 LQKENI. Deletions cut 2 bases from V and 0 bases from J, with 8 bases between. The CDR3 length is 14 residues. CDR3 region: CASSPSDNSYEQYF. In nucleotides, the CDR3 is TGTGCCAGCTCACCATCAGACAACTCCTACGAGCAGTACTTC.

The CDR3 here is CASSGGDRSSDTQYF. DNA for the CDR3: TGCGCCAGCAGTGGCGGGGACAGGTCCTCGGATACGCAGTATTTT. This chain uses TRBV10-1 with TRBJ2-3; 8 nucleotides line up with TRBD1. Germline CDR1 is WNHNN and CDR2 is SYGVQD (reference sequence). The CDR3 is 15 residues long. V shed 4 bases and J 6 bases; nucleotides not matched to a gene: 9.

This chain links TRBV18 with TRBJ2-4, with 9 bases lining up with TRBD1. After removal of 2 bases from V and 1 base from J, the junction contained 3 bases not matched to a gene. Germline assignment: CDR1 KGHSH and CDR2 LQKENI. This CDR3 is built from 16 residues. Here the CDR3 DNA reads TGTGCCAGCTCACCAACAGGGGGCGCCGCCAAAAACATTCAGTACTTC. This gives the protein CASSPTGGAAKNIQYF.

This sequence joins TRBV12-3 or TRBV12-4 and TRBJ2-7, with D possibly TRBD1 on 6 matching bases. There are 13 residues in the CDR3. Trimming removed 9 bases from V and 2 bases from J, with 14 bases in between. CDR3 residues: CASCGGKTYEQYF. CDR3 DNA sequence: TGTGCCAGTTGTGGGGGCAAGACCTACGAGCAGTACTTC.

The table lists this clone with a few counts. The chain carries TRBV2 and TRBJ2-7; the D gene is possibly TRBD1 (6 bases). The V end lost 6 bases, the J end lost 4 bases, and 10 bases lay between the germline ends. Germline V gene sequence: CDR1 SNHLY, CDR2 FYNNEI. CDR3 size: 12 residues. The CDR3 protein is CASRDSPYEQYF. The CDR3 nucleotides are TGTGCCAGCAGGGACAGCCCGTACGAGCAGTACTTC.

The chain is built from TRBV6-2 or TRBV6-3 and TRBJ2-7; weak D call: TRBD2 (5 bases). This CDR3 contains 16 residues. V lost 2 bases to trimming and J lost 2 bases, with 16 bases between them. Germline assignment: CDR1 MNHEY and CDR2 SVGEGT. The CDR3 spells CASSYTGRTGAYEQYF. The DNA of the CDR3 is TGTGCCAGCAGTTACACCGGGCGGACCGGGGCCTACGAGCAGTACTTC.

This chain joins TRBV19 and TRBJ2-7; weak D call: TRBD1 (5 bases). Germline lookup yields CDR1 LNHDA and CDR2 SQIVND (reference sequence). V shed 6 bases and J shed 6 bases, with 12 bases lying between them. This CDR3 comprises 12 residues. The CDR3 is CASSMGLGEQYF. As DNA, the CDR3 is TGTGCCAGTAGCATGGGGCTCGGCGAGCAGTACTTC.

The J gene is TRBJ1-1, the V gene TRBV2; D not resolved. The V and J ends lost 0 bases and 7 bases respectively, with 15 bases between them. The CDR3 length is 15 residues. The germline gives CDR1 SNHLY, CDR2 FYNNEI. CDR3 sequence (DNA): TGTGCCAGCAGTGAAGCTATGGTTTTCCGGGATGAAGCTTTCTTT. It translates to CASSEAMVFRDEAFF.

The V gene is TRBV6-5, the J gene TRBJ1-1; 8 nucleotides line up with TRBD1. CDR1 and CDR2 from the germline V gene are MNHEY and SVGAGI. The CDR3 is 14 amino acids. Unmatched junction bases numbered 8, after V lost 6 bases and J lost 5 bases. CDR3 sequence: CASRQQGGFTEAFF. The CDR3 DNA follows: TGTGCCAGCAGACAACAGGGGGGCTTTACTGAAGCTTTCTTT.

The J gene is TRBJ1-2, the V gene TRBV15, with D perhaps matching TRBD1 (6 bases). This CDR3 comprises 14 residues. Germline V gene lookup returns CDR1 LNHNV and CDR2 YYDKDF (reference sequence). V was shortened by 0 bases and J by 4 bases, with 9 bases between the two germline ends. The CDR3 bases are TGTGCCACCAGCAGAGATCAGGGGACCTATGGCTACACCTTC. It translates to CATSRDQGTYGYTF.

The chain combines TRBV27 with TRBJ2-5; possible D gene TRBD2, 5 bases. The V gene's germline CDR1 is MNHEY and CDR2 SMNVEV (reference sequence). This CDR3 has 14 amino acids. Trimming removed 6 bases from V and 5 bases from J, with 16 bases in between. The CDR3 loop reads CASSPGLLGETQYF. CDR3 nucleotides: TGTGCCAGCAGCCCCGGACTCCTGGGGGAGACCCAGTACTTC.

The chain employs TRBV27 and TRBJ2-7, with D possibly matching TRBD1 (6 bases). The V end was cut by 6 bases, the J end by 2 bases, with 17 bases between. The germline CDR1 and CDR2 sequences are MNHEY and SMNVEV (reference sequence). The CDR3 is made up of 15 amino acids. CDR3: CASRASGTPTYEQYF. CDR3 nucleotide sequence: TGTGCCAGCAGAGCATCCGGGACACCTACCTACGAGCAGTACTTC.

The chain couples TRBV3-1 (or the pseudogene TRBV3-2) to TRBJ2-3; the D is unclear. CDR3 length equals 11 residues. CDR1 is LGHDT, CDR2 YNNKEL, per germline (reference sequence). V lost 5 bases and J lost 5, with 5 bases in between. The DNA of the CDR3 is TGTGCCAGCAGCTTCAAAGATACGCAGTATTTT. The encoded protein is CASSFKDTQYF.

The CDR3 protein is CASSVASGGTETQYF. The CDR3 DNA sequence: TGTGCCAGCAGCGTAGCCTCAGGGGGAACAGAGACCCAGTACTTC. The rearrangement joins TRBV9 to TRBJ2-5, with 7 positions matching TRBD1. The CDR3 length is 15 residues. Germline assignment: CDR1 SGDLS and CDR2 YYNGEE. Losses at the gene ends were 0 bases for V and 4 bases for J; bases not matched to a gene: 6.

This clone has more than one count but fewer than ten. The genes are TRBV9 and TRBJ1-2, with D possibly matching TRBD1 (5 bases). The CDR3 covers 14 residues. Germline V lookup: CDR1 SGDLS, CDR2 YYNGEE. The ends were cut back, 0 bases at V and 4 bases at J, with 10 bases in the middle. In nucleotides, the CDR3 is TGTGCCAGCAGCGTAGACGGGAGGGGCTATGGCTACACCTTC. Its translation is CASSVDGRGYGYTF.

The rearrangement links TRBV30 to TRBJ2-3; tentatively, D is TRBD1 (5 bases). This CDR3 contains 13 residues. From germline, CDR1 is GTSNPN and CDR2 SVGIG (reference sequence). V lost 4 bases and J lost 4, with 12 bases in between. CDR3 coding DNA: TGTGCCTGGAACCCTAGGGGCGCAGATACGCAGTATTTT. Amino acid sequence: CAWNPRGADTQYF.

The gene calls are TRBV7-8 and TRBJ1-6, with TRBD1 matching over 7 bases. Unmatched junction bases numbered 2, after V lost 1 base and J lost 5 bases. The CDR3 length is 15 residues. Germline V gene sequence: CDR1 SGHVS, CDR2 FQNEAQ. The CDR3 sequence is CASSLEGQHNSPLHF. CDR3 nucleotide sequence: TGTGCCAGCAGCTTAGAGGGACAGCATAATTCACCCCTCCACTTT.

This clone was seen once. This chain connects TRBV5-6 to TRBJ1-4; tentative D call: TRBD1 (5 bases). V lost 5 bases and J 2 bases, leaving 13 bases between the germline ends. This CDR3 spans 15 amino acids. Germline CDR1 reads SGHDT; CDR2 reads YYEEEE. The CDR3 DNA sequence: TGTGCCAGCAGAATCGGTTGGGGCACTAATGAAAAACTGTTTTTT. Translation: CASRIGWGTNEKLFF. The whole variable domain, filled in from reference TRBV5-6 and TRBJ1-4, reads DAGVTQSPTHLIKTRGQQVTLRCSPKSGHDTVSWYQQALGQGPQFIFQYYEEEERQRGNFPDRFSGHQFPNYSSELNVNALLLGDSALYLCASRIGWGTNEKLFFGSGTQLSVL.

This chain links TRBV19 with TRBJ1-2, with D unresolved. V was clipped by 9 bases and J by 1 base, with 6 bases between them. Germline V gene sequence: CDR1 LNHDA, CDR2 SQIVND (reference sequence). The CDR3 length is 11 residues. CDR3 loop: CASRYNYGYTF. As DNA, the CDR3 is TGTGCCAGCCGGTATAACTATGGCTACACCTTC.

CDR3 in DNA: TGTGCCAGTAGTATCCCTCAGGGGGTCGGGGCTGAAGCTTTCTTT. This encodes CASSIPQGVGAEAFF. The V gene is TRBV19, the J gene TRBJ1-1, with 7 bases fitting TRBD1. The CDR3 has 15 amino acids. Germline V CDR1 and CDR2: LNHDA, SQIVND (reference sequence). V was pared by 3 bases and J by 6 bases, with 10 bases of the junction left unmatched. Together with reference TRBV19 and TRBJ1-1, the CDR3 gives the full variable domain: DGGITQSPKYLFRKEGQNVTLSCEQNLNHDAMYWYRQDPGQGLRLIYYSQIVNDFQKGDIAEGYSVSREKKESFPLTVTSAQKNPTAFYLCASSIPQGVGAEAFFGQGTRLTVV.

The chain couples TRBV2 to TRBJ2-7; D ambiguous. Trimming pared 3 bases from V and 0 bases from J, leaving 12 bases between. The CDR3 consists of 15 residues. CDR1 is SNHLY, CDR2 FYNNEI, per germline. DNA of the CDR3: TGTGCCAGCAGTGATATAGGCAGGCTCTCCTACGAGCAGTACTTC. Translation: CASSDIGRLSYEQYF.

V is TRBV5-1 and J is TRBJ2-7; D is possibly TRBD1 (6 bases). Trimming took 4 bases from V and 1 from J, leaving 9 bases between them. The CDR3 has 13 amino acids. Germline CDR1 is SGHRS and CDR2 is YFSETQ. This CDR3 is CASSITGSYEQYF. CDR3 nucleotide sequence: TGCGCCAGCAGCATTACAGGGTCCTACGAGCAGTACTTC.

V is TRBV29-1 and J is TRBJ2-7; perhaps TRBD1 as D (6 bases). Germline loops: CDR1 SQVTM, CDR2 ANQGSEA. CDR3 length: 14 amino acids. Trimming cost V 0 bases and J 9 bases, with 18 bases left between them. The CDR3 DNA is TGCAGCGTTGAAGAATTCGGCGCCACAGGGTTGCAGTACTTC. Translated, it gives CSVEEFGATGLQYF.

The chain couples TRBV3-1 (or the pseudogene TRBV3-2) to TRBJ2-7; D perhaps matches TRBD1 (6 bases). Trimming took 4 bases from V and 3 from J, leaving 13 bases between them. The germline CDR1 and CDR2 sequences are LGHDT and YNNKEL (reference sequence). The CDR3 covers 14 residues. The CDR3 loop reads CASSPQTGFYEQYF. The CDR3 DNA sequence: TGTGCCAGCAGCCCCCAGACAGGTTTCTACGAGCAGTACTTC.